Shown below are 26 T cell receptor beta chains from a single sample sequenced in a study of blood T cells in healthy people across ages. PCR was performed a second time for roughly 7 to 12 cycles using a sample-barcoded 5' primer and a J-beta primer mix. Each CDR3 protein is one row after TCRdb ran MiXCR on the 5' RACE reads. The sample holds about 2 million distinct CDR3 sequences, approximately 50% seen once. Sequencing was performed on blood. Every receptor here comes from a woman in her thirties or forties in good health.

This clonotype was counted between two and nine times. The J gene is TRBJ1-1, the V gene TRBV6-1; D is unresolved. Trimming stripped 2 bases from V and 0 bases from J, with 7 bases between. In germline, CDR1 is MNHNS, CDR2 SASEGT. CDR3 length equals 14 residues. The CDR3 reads CASSERGMNTEAFF. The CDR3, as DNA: TGTGCCAGCAGTGAACGAGGAATGAACACTGAAGCTTTCTTT.

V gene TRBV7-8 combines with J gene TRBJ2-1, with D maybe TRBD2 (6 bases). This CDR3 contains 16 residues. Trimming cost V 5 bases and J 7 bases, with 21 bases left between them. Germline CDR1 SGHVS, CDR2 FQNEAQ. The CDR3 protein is CASSPGTWGLQNEQFF. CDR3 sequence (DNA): TGTGCCAGCAGCCCCGGGACTTGGGGCTTACAGAATGAGCAGTTCTTC.

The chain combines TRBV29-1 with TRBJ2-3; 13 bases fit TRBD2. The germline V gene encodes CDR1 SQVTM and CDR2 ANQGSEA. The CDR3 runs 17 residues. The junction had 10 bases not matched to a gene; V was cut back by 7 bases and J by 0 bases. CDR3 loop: CSGRAGLAGISTDTQYF. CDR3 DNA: TGCAGCGGACGGGCGGGACTAGCGGGGATAAGCACAGATACGCAGTATTTT.

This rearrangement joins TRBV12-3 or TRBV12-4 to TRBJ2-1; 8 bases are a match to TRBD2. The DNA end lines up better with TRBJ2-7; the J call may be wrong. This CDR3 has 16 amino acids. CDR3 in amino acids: CASSFRAGGAYNEQYF. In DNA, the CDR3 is TGTGCCAGCAGTTTCAGGGCGGGGGGAGCTTACAATGAGCAGTACTTC.

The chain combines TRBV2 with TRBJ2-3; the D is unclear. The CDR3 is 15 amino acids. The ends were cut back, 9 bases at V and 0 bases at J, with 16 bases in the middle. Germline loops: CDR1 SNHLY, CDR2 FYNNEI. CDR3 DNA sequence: TGTGCCAGTCTCATCCGGCTAACTAGCACAGATACGCAGTATTTT. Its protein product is CASLIRLTSTDTQYF.

The DNA for the CDR3 is TGTGCCAGCAGTGAATCACGGGTTGGTCAGCCCCAGCATTTT. Translated, it gives CASSESRVGQPQHF. The chain uses TRBV25-1 and TRBJ1-5; D gene uncertain. This CDR3 is 14 amino acids long. The V end lost 1 base, the J end lost 6 bases, and 10 bases lay between the germline ends. Germline V lookup: CDR1 MGHDK, CDR2 SYGVNS.

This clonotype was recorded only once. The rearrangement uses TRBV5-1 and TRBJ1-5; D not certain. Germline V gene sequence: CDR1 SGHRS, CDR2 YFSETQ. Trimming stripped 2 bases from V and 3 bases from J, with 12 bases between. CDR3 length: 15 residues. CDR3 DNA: TGCGCCAGCAGCTTAGGAGCGGATATCAATCAGCCCCAGCATTTT. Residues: CASSLGADINQPQHF.

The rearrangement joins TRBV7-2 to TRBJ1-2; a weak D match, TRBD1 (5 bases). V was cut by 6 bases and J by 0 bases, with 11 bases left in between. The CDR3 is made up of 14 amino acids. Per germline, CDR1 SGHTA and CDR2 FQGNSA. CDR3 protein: CASRGVLANYGYTF. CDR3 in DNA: TGTGCCAGCAGAGGGGTGTTAGCTAACTATGGCTACACCTTC.

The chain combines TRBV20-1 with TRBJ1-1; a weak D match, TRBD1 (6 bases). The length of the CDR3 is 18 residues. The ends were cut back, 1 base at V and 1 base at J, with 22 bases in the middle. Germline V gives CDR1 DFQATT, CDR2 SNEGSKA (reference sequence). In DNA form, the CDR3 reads TGCAGTGCTAGAGTAGGAGGACAGCGGGTAGGATGGAACACTGAAGCTTTCTTT. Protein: CSARVGGQRVGWNTEAFF.

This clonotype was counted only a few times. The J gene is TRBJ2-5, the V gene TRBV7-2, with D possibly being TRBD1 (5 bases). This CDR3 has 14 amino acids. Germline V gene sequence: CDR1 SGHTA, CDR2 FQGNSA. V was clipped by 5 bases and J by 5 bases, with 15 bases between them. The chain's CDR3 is CASSVGLAGETQYF. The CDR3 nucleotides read TGTGCCAGCAGCGTCGGTCTGGCAGGGGAGACCCAGTACTTC.

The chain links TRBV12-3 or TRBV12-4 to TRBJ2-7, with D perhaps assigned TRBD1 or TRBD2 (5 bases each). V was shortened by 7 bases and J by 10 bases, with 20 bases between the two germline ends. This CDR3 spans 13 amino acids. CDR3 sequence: CASNFGGRRTQYF. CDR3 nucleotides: TGTGCCAGCAACTTTGGGGGTCGAAGAACCCAGTACTTC.

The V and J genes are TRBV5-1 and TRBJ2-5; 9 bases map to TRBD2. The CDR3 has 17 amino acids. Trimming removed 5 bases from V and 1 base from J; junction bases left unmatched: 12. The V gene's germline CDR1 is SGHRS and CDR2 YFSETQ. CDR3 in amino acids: CASSQSVRGGLQETQYF. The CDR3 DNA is TGCGCCAGCAGTCAATCGGTGCGGGGGGGCCTCCAAGAGACCCAGTACTTC.

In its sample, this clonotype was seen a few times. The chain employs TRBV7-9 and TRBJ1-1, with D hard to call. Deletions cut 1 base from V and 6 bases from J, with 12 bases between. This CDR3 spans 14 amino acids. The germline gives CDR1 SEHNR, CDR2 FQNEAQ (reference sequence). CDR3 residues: CASSLVPLFAEAFF. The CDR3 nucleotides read TGTGCCAGCAGCTTAGTCCCCCTATTCGCTGAAGCTTTCTTT.

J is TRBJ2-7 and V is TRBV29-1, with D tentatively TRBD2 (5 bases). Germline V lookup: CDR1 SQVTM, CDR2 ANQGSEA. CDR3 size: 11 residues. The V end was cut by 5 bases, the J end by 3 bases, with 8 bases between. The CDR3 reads CSVSDYYEQYF. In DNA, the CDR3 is TGCAGCGTTTCAGACTACTACGAGCAGTACTTC.

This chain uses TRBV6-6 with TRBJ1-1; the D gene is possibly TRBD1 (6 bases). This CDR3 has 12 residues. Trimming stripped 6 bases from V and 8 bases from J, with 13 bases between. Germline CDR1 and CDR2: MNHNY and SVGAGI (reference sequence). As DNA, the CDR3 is TGTGCCAGCAGCAGGGGATCGGGCGAAGCTTTCTTT. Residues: CASSRGSGEAFF.

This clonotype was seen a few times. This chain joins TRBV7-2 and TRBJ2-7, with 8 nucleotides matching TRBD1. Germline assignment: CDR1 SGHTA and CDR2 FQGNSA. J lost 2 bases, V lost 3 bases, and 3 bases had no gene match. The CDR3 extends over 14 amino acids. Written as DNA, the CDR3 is TGTGCCAGCAGCTTCAGGACAGGGACCTACGAGCAGTACTTC. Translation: CASSFRTGTYEQYF. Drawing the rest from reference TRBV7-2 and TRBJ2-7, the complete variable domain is GAGVSQSPSNKVTEKGKDVELRCDPISGHTALYWYRQSLGQGLEFLIYFQGNSAPDKSGLPSDRFSAERTGGSVSTLTIQRTQQEDSAVYLCASSFRTGTYEQYFGPGTRLTVT.

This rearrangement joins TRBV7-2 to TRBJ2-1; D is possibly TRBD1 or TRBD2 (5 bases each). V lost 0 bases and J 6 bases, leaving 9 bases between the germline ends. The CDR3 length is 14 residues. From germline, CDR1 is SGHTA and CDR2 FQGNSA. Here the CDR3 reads CASSLAPGRNEQFF. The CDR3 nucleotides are TGTGCCAGCAGCTTAGCTCCGGGGCGCAATGAGCAGTTCTTC.

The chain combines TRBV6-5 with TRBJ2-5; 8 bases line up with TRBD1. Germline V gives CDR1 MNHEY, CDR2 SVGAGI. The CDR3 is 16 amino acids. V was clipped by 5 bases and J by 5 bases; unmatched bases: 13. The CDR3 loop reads CASSTPTGGKGETQYF. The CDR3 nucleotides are TGTGCCAGCAGTACCCCAACAGGGGGGAAGGGGGAGACCCAGTACTTC.

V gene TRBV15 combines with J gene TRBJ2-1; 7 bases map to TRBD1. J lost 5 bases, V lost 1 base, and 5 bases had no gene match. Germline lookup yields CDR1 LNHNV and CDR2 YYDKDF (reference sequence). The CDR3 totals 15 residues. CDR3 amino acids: CATSRGTGGHNEQFF. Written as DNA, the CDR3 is TGTGCCACCAGCAGAGGGACAGGCGGTCACAATGAGCAGTTCTTC.

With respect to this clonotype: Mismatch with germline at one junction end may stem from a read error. The CDR3: CASGQEKRTQYF. CDR3 coding DNA: TGCGCCAGCGGCCAAGAAAAGAGGACCCAGTACTTC. This chain uses TRBV4-3 with TRBJ2-7; unclear D gene. Matching the DNA end better, TRBJ2-5 makes the J call doubtful. The CDR3 consists of 12 residues. CDR1 is LGHNA and CDR2 is YSLEER in the germline V gene.

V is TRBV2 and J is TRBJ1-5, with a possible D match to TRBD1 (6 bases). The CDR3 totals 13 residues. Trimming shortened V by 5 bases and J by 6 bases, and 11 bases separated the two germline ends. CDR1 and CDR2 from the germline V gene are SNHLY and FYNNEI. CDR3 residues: CASSTTGSQPQHF. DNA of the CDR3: TGTGCCAGCAGTACTACAGGGTCTCAGCCCCAGCATTTT.

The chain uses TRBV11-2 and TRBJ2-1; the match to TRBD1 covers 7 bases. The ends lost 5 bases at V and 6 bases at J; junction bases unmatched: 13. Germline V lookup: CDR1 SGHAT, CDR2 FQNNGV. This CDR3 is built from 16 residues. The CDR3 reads CASSQLLTGLGNEQFF. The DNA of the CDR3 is TGTGCCAGCAGCCAGCTATTGACAGGGCTCGGCAATGAGCAGTTCTTC.

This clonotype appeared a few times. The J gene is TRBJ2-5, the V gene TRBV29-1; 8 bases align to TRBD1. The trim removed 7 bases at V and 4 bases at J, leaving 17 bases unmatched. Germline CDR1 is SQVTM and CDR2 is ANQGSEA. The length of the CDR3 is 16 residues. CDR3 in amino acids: CSAEALRQGRRETQYF. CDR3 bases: TGCAGCGCCGAGGCGCTGAGACAGGGGAGAAGAGAGACCCAGTACTTC.

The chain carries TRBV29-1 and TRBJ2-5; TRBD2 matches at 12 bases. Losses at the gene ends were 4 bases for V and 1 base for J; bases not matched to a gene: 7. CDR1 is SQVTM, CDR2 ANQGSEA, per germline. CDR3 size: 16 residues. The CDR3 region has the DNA TGCAGCGTTGGACTTTGGACTAGCGGGGTCCAAGAGACCCAGTACTTC. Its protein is CSVGLWTSGVQETQYF.

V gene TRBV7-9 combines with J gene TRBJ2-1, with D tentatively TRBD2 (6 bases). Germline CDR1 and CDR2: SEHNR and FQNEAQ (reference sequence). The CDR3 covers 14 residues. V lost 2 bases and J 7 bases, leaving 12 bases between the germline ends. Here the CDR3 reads CASSLPGTRNEQFF. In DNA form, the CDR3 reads TGTGCCAGCAGCTTACCAGGGACTCGGAATGAGCAGTTCTTC.

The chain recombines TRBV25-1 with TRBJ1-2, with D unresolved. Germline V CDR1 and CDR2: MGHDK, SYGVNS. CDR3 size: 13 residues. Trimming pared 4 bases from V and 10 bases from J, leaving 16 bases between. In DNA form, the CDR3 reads TGTGCCAGCAGTGTTACGGAAATGGGCACCTACACCTTC. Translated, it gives CASSVTEMGTYTF.